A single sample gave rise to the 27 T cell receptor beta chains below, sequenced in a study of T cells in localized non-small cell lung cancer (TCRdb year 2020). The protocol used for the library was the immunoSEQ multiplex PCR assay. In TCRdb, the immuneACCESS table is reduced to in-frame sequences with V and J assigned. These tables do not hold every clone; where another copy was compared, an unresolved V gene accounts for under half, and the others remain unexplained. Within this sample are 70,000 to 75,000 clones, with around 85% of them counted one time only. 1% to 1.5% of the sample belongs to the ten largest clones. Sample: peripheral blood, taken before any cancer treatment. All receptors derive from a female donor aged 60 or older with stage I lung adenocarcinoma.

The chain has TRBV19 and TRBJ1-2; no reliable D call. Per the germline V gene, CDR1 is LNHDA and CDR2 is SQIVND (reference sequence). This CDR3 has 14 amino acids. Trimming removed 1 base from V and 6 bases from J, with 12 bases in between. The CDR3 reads CASSIGTAFDGYTF. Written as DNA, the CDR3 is TGTGCCAGTAGTATAGGGACCGCCTTTGATGGCTACACCTTC.

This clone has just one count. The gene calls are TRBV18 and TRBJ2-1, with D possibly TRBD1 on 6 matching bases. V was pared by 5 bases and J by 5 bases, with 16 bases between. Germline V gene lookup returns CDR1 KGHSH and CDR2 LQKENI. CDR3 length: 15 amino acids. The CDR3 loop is CASSTYQSGDNEQFF. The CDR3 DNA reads TGTGCCAGCTCAACATACCAATCAGGGGACAATGAGCAGTTCTTC.

CDR3 in DNA: TGCGCCAGCAGGACTAGCGGGACCTACGAGCAGTACTTC. It translates to CASRTSGTYEQYF. The V and J genes are TRBV5-1 and TRBJ2-7; 11 nucleotides align to TRBD2. J was trimmed by 2 bases and V by 5 bases; bases with no gene match: 0. This CDR3 contains 13 residues. From germline, CDR1 is SGHRS and CDR2 YFSETQ.

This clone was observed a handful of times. The CDR3 nucleotides are TGTGCCAGCAGTTTTATCAGTGGGTTGTTTCGGCTAGCGGATACCGGGGAGCTGTTTTTT. Protein product: CASSFISGLFRLADTGELFF. The chain recombines TRBV28 with TRBJ2-2, with 7 bases matching TRBD2. CDR1 is MDHEN and CDR2 is SYDVKM in the germline V gene. This CDR3 comprises 20 residues. The ends lost 3 bases at V and 5 bases at J; junction bases unmatched: 21.

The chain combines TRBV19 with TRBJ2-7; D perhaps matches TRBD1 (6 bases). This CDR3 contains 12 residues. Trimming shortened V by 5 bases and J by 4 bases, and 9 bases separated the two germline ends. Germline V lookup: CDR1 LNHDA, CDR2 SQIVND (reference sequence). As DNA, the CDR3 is TGTGCCAGTAGTGCGGACAGTTACGAGCAGTACTTC. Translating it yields CASSADSYEQYF.

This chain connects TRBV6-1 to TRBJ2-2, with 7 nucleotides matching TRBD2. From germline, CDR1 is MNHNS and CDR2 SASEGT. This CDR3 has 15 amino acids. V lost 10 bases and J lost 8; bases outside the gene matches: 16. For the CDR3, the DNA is TGTGCCACCGACGGGGGGTTGTGGTTTGTAGGGGAGCTGTTTTTT. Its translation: CATDGGLWFVGELFF.

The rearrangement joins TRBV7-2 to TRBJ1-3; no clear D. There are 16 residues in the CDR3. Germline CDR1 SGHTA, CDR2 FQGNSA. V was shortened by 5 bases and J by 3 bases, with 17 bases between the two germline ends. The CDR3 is CASSPKHGGDGNTIYF. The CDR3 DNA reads TGTGCCAGCAGCCCCAAACACGGCGGGGATGGAAACACCATATATTTT.

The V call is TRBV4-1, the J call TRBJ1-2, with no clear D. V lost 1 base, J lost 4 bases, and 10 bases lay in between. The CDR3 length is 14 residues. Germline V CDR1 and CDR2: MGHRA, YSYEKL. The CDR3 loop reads CASSQGADFYGYTF. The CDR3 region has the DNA TGCGCCAGCAGCCAAGGTGCCGACTTCTATGGCTACACCTTC.

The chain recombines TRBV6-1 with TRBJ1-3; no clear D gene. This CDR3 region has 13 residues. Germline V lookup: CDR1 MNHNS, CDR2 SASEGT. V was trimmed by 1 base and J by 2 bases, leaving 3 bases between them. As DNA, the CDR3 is TGTGCCAGCAGTGAAGAACCTGGAAACACCATATATTTT. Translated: CASSEEPGNTIYF.

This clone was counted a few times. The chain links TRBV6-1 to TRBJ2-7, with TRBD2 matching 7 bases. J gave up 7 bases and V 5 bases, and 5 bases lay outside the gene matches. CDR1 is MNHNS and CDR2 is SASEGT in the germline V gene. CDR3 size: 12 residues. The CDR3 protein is CASSYSSGEQYF. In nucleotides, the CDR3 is TGTGCCAGCAGTTATAGTAGCGGGGAGCAGTACTTC.

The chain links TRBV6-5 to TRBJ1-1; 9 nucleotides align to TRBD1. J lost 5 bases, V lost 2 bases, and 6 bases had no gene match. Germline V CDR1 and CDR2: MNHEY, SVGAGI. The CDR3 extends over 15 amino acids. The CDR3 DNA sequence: TGTGCCAGCAGTTACGCACAGGGGGCTGGGACTGAAGCTTTCTTT. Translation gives CASSYAQGAGTEAFF.

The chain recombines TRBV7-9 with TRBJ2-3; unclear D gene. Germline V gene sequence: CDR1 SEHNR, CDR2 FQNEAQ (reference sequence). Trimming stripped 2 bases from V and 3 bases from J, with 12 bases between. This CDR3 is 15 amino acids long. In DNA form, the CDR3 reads TGTGCCAGCAGCTTATTTCAGGTGTCTACAGATACGCAGTATTTT. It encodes CASSLFQVSTDTQYF.

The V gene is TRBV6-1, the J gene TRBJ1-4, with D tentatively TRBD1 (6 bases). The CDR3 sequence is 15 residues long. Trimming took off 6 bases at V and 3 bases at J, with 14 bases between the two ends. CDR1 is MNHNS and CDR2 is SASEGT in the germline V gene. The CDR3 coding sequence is TGTGCCAGCAGCCTCCACAGGGCGGCTAATGAAAAACTGTTTTTT. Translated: CASSLHRAANEKLFF.

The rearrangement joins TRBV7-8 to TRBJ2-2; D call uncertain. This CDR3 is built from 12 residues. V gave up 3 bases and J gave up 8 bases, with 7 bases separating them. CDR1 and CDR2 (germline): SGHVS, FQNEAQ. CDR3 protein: CASSFLQGELFF. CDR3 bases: TGTGCCAGCAGCTTTTTACAGGGGGAGCTGTTTTTT.

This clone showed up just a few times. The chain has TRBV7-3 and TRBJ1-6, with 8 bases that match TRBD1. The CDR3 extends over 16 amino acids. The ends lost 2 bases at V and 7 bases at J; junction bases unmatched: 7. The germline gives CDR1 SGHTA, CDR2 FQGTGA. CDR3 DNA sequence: TGTGCCAGCAGCTTATCAGGGGGCTCGGGGAATTCACCCCTCCACTTT. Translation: CASSLSGGSGNSPLHF.

CDR3 amino acids: CASSTFRDRGHQPQHF. In DNA form, the CDR3 reads TGTGCCAGTAGCACCTTCCGGGACAGGGGGCATCAGCCCCAGCATTTT. The J gene is TRBJ1-5, the V gene TRBV19; 12 bases are shared with TRBD1. Trimming at V came to 6 bases and at J to 5 bases, leaving 8 bases not matched to a gene. Germline-derived CDR1 and CDR2 are LNHDA and SQIVND (reference sequence). This CDR3 is built from 16 residues.

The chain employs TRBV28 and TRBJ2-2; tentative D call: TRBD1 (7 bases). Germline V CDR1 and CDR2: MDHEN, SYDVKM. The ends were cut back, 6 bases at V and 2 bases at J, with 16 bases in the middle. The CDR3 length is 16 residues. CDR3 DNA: TGTGCCAGCAGCCTTGGGGGGACAGCCAACACCGGGGAGCTGTTTTTT. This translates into CASSLGGTANTGELFF.

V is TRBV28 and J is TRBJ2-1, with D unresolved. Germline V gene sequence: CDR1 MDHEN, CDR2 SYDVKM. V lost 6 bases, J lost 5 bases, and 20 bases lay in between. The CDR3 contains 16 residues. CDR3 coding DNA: TGTGCCAGCAGCACCCCCGGGTCCCCCCGAAACAATGAGCAGTTCTTC. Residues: CASSTPGSPRNNEQFF.

The CDR3 spells CASSPRGRGRTNTEAFF. In DNA, the CDR3 is TGTGCCAGTAGTCCAAGGGGGCGCGGCCGCACGAACACTGAAGCTTTCTTT. The chain employs TRBV19 and TRBJ1-1; TRBD1 aligns across 7 bases. Germline CDR1 LNHDA, CDR2 SQIVND (reference sequence). This CDR3 contains 17 residues. Germline trimming cut 5 bases from V and 1 base from J; bases unmatched to any gene: 13.

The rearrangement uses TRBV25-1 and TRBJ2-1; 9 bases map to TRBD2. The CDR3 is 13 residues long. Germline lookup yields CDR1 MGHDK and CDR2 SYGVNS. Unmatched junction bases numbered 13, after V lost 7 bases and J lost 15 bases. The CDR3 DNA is TGTGCCAGCAATGGGATAGCGGGGGCCCCCTGGTTCTTC. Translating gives CASNGIAGAPWFF.

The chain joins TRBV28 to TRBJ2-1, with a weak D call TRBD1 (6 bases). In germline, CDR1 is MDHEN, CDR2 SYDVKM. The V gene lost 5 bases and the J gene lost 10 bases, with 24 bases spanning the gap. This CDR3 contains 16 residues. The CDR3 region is CASSRSDTYREGEQFF. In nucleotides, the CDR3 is TGTGCCAGCAGTCGATCCGATACCTACAGGGAAGGGGAGCAGTTCTTC.

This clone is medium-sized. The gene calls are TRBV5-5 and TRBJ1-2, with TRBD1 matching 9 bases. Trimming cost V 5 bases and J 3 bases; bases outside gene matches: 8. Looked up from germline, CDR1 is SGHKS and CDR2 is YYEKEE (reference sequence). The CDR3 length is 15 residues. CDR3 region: CASRGRDREYYGYTF. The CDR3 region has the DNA TGTGCCAGCAGGGGCCGGGACAGGGAGTACTATGGCTACACCTTC.

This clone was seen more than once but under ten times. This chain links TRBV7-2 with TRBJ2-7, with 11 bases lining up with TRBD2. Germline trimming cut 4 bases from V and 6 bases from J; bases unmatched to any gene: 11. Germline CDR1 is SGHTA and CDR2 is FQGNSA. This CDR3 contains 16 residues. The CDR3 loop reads CASSWNSGTSGLEQYF. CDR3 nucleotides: TGTGCCAGCAGCTGGAATTCCGGGACTAGCGGCCTCGAGCAGTACTTC. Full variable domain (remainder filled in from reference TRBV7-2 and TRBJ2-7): GAGVSQSPSNKVTEKGKDVELRCDPISGHTALYWYRQSLGQGLEFLIYFQGNSAPDKSGLPSDRFSAERTGGSVSTLTIQRTQQEDSAVYLCASSWNSGTSGLEQYFGPGTRLTVT.

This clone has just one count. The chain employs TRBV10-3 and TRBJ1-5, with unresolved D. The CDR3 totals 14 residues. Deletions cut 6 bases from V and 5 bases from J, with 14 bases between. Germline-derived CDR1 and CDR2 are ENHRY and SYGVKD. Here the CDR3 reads CAISAGHEDQPQHF. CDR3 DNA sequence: TGTGCCATCAGCGCCGGCCACGAGGATCAGCCCCAGCATTTT.

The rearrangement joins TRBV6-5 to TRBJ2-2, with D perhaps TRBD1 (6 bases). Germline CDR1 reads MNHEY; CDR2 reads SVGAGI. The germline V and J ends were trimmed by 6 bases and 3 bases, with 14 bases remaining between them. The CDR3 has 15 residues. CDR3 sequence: CASSRGQYYTGELFF. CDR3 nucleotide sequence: TGTGCCAGCAGCCGAGGACAGTATTACACCGGGGAGCTGTTTTTT.

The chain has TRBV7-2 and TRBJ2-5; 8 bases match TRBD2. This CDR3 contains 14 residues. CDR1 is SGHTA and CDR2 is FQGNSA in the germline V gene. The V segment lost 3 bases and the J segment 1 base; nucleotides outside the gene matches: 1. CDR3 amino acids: CASSFSGAQETQYF. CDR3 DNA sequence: TGTGCCAGCAGCTTTAGCGGGGCCCAAGAGACCCAGTACTTC.

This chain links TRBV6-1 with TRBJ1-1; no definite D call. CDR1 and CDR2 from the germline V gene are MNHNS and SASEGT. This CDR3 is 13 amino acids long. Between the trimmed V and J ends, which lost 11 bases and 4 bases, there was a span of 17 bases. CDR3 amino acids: CAGIGPSGTEAFF. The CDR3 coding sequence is TGTGCCGGGATCGGGCCAAGCGGCACTGAAGCTTTCTTT.